These 25 T cell receptor beta chains originate from one sample sequenced in a study of graft-versus-host responses after intestinal transplantation. Processing of graft tissue released intraepithelial and lamina propria lymphocytes. Assay: immunoSEQ multiplex PCR; the TCRdb copy retains only in-frame clones and omits some. The sample has around 7,100 clones, around three quarters seen once. The sequences come from ileum tissue, collected 230 to 240 days after intestinal transplantation. Every receptor here comes from a human patient who received an intestinal transplant, so some T cells may come from the graft donor.

The rearrangement links TRBV6-6 to TRBJ1-4; D gene uncertain. The CDR3 has 14 amino acids. The V gene lost 6 bases and the J gene lost 10 bases, with 18 bases spanning the gap. Germline V gene lookup returns CDR1 MNHNY and CDR2 SVGAGI (reference sequence). CDR3 sequence reads: CASSKTNSSPKLFF. Written as DNA, the CDR3 is TGTGCCAGCAGCAAGACTAACTCCTCACCAAAACTGTTTTTT.

The chain carries TRBV5-1 and TRBJ2-5, with 7 bases that match TRBD1. V lost 0 bases and J lost 3; bases outside the gene matches: 17. CDR1 SGHRS and CDR2 YFSETQ come from the germline V gene. The CDR3 has 19 residues. The CDR3 loop reads CASSLARATGPGSKETQYF. The CDR3 nucleotides read TGCGCCAGCAGCTTGGCCAGGGCGACAGGGCCCGGTAGCAAAGAGACCCAGTACTTC.

This clone was seen a single time. This chain joins TRBV5-4 and TRBJ2-5; TRBD2 agrees at 13 bases. The CDR3 consists of 18 residues. The germline gives CDR1 SGHNT, CDR2 YYREEE (reference sequence). The junction had 11 bases not matched to a gene; V was cut back by 3 bases and J by 3 bases. CDR3 sequence: CASSSLLAGGREEETQYF. The DNA for the CDR3 is TGTGCCAGCAGCTCGTTACTAGCGGGGGGGCGGGAGGAAGAGACCCAGTACTTC.

The V gene is TRBV28, the J gene TRBJ2-5; weak D call: TRBD1 (6 bases). Germline CDR1 reads MDHEN; CDR2 reads SYDVKM. V lost 4 bases and J 5 bases, leaving 11 bases between the germline ends. The CDR3 contains 13 residues. CDR3 in DNA: TGTGCCAGCAGTTCACAGGGTCAGGAGACCCAGTACTTC. As protein: CASSSQGQETQYF.

The chain uses TRBV5-6 and TRBJ1-3; D ambiguous. This CDR3 region has 17 residues. Per germline, CDR1 SGHDT and CDR2 YYEEEE. V was trimmed by 0 bases and J by 0 bases, leaving 13 bases between them. The CDR3 region is CASSLVQGPYSGNTIYF. CDR3 in DNA: TGTGCCAGCAGCTTGGTCCAAGGCCCCTACTCTGGAAACACCATATATTTT.

This clone was counted once. Different DNA sequences within this sample yield the same CDR3. The chain links TRBV18 to TRBJ2-5; D gene ambiguous. Per the germline V gene, CDR1 is KGHSH and CDR2 is LQKENI. V was clipped by 1 base and J by 5 bases, with 5 bases between them. The CDR3 runs 12 residues. This CDR3 is CASSPRQETQYF. The CDR3 nucleotides read TGTGCCAGCTCACCACGTCAGGAGACCCAGTACTTC.

The genes are TRBV12-5 and TRBJ2-1; a possible D gene is TRBD1 (6 bases). CDR1 is LGHNT, CDR2 FRNRAP, per germline. Trimming pared 5 bases from V and 10 bases from J, leaving 15 bases between. This CDR3 is built from 13 residues. CDR3 loop: CASGTANREEQFF. DNA for the CDR3: TGTGCTAGTGGTACCGCCAACAGGGAGGAGCAGTTCTTC.

V gene TRBV21-1 combines with J gene TRBJ1-5; the table assigns TRBD1, which was not confirmed against the DNA. TRBV21-1 is tagged as a pseudogene. This CDR3 region has 12 residues. The CDR3 region is CASSYRGQPQHF. Here the CDR3 DNA reads TGTGCCAGCAGCTACAGGGGCCAGCCCCAGCATTTT.

V and J are TRBV9 and TRBJ2-1; 8 bases line up with TRBD2. The V segment lost 0 bases and the J segment 3 bases; nucleotides outside the gene matches: 2. Germline CDR1 and CDR2: SGDLS and YYNGEE. This CDR3 is 15 amino acids long. The DNA for the CDR3 is TGTGCCAGCAGCGTAGCTAGCGGGCTCTACAATGAGCAGTTCTTC. It codes for CASSVASGLYNEQFF.

The J gene is TRBJ1-3, the V gene TRBV7-2; D uncertain. This CDR3 is built from 14 residues. Germline V gene sequence: CDR1 SGHTA, CDR2 FQGNSA. Trimming removed 3 bases at V and 2 bases at J, with 8 bases between. The CDR3 protein is CASSFVGTGNTIYF. Written as DNA, the CDR3 is TGTGCCAGCAGCTTCGTAGGGACTGGAAACACCATATATTTT.

About this clone: Compared with germline, one end of the junction differs, possibly owing to a read error. V and J are TRBV7-7 and TRBJ2-2; unclear D gene. Germline lookup yields CDR1 SSHAT and CDR2 FNYEAQ (reference sequence). The CDR3 contains 16 residues. CDR3 DNA: TGTGCTAGCAGCTTAGAACCAAACGCGAACACCGGGGAGCTGTTTTTT. This sequence encodes CASSLEPNANTGELFF.

Note on this clone: The sample carries other DNA sequences with the same CDR3. V and J are TRBV30 and TRBJ2-7; TRBD1 matches 8 bases. Germline V lookup: CDR1 GTSNPN, CDR2 SVGIG (reference sequence). This CDR3 comprises 13 residues. Here the CDR3 DNA reads TGTGCTTGGAGCAGGGGGCTCTACGACGAGCAGTACGTC. Translating it yields CAWSRGLYDEQYV.

V usage is TRBV29-1 and J usage is TRBJ2-2; 7 bases align to TRBD1. This CDR3 spans 15 amino acids. Trimming at V came to 3 bases and at J to 0 bases, leaving 4 bases not matched to a gene. Germline CDR1 is SQVTM and CDR2 is ANQGSEA. The CDR3 is CSVDSGTANTGELFF. Written as DNA, the CDR3 is TGCAGCGTTGATTCCGGGACAGCGAACACCGGGGAGCTGTTTTTT.

There are a few counts of this clone. This chain joins TRBV5-6 and TRBJ1-6, with TRBD1 as a possible D gene (5 bases). Germline-derived CDR1 and CDR2 are SGHDT and YYEEEE. The CDR3 consists of 14 residues. V was clipped by 0 bases and J by 8 bases, with 9 bases between them. The CDR3 nucleotides read TGTGCCAGCAGCTTGGGTCTGGGGGATTCACCCCTCCACTTT. Its translation: CASSLGLGDSPLHF.

V is TRBV11-1 and J is TRBJ2-1, with TRBD2 matching over 13 bases. V lost 0 bases to trimming and J lost 6 bases; unmatched junction nucleotides: 5. Looked up from germline, CDR1 is SGHAT and CDR2 is FQDESV (reference sequence). CDR3 size: 17 residues. The CDR3 reads CASSLALLAGGSNEQFF. CDR3 sequence (DNA): TGTGCCAGCAGCTTAGCCCTACTAGCGGGGGGGTCCAATGAGCAGTTCTTC.

This chain joins TRBV7-2 and TRBJ2-5; tentatively, D is TRBD1 (6 bases). CDR1 and CDR2 from the germline V gene are SGHTA and FQGNSA. Trimming took 1 base from V and 5 from J, leaving 8 bases between them. This CDR3 has 13 residues. The CDR3 reads CASSLGTVETQYF. The CDR3, as DNA: TGTGCCAGCAGCTTAGGGACAGTTGAGACCCAGTACTTC.

The V and J genes are TRBV6-5 and TRBJ1-1; D call uncertain. V gave up 5 bases and J gave up 1 base, with 8 bases separating them. There are 13 residues in the CDR3. Per germline, CDR1 MNHEY and CDR2 SVGAGI. As DNA, the CDR3 is TGTGCCAGCAGTAGTGCACCGAACACTGAAGCTTTCTTT. This sequence encodes CASSSAPNTEAFF.

This clone was seen just once. The gene calls are TRBV14 and TRBJ1-5, with D possibly TRBD1 on 5 matching bases. Looked up from germline, CDR1 is SGHDN and CDR2 is FVKESK. This CDR3 contains 15 residues. V lost 4 bases and J 9 bases, leaving 19 bases between the germline ends. CDR3 nucleotide sequence: TGTGCCAGCAGCCGCAAGGGGACGCCCAAATGGCCCCAGCATTTT. Its protein is CASSRKGTPKWPQHF.

CDR3 bases: TGTGCCAGCAGCTTAGCGGGGGCCGGGGATGTCAACAATGAGCAGTTCTTC. Amino acid sequence: CASSLAGAGDVNNEQFF. V gene TRBV7-6 combines with J gene TRBJ2-1; tentatively, D is TRBD1 (6 bases). The CDR3 is 17 residues long. Trimming pared 0 bases from V and 5 bases from J, leaving 17 bases between. Germline CDR1 and CDR2: SGHVS and FNYEAQ.

This clone was detected only a few times. The genes are TRBV5-1 and TRBJ2-3; 14 bases match TRBD2. Germline CDR1 and CDR2: SGHRS and YFSETQ. V trimming: 4 bases; J trimming: 0 bases; junction bases outside the gene matches: 7. This CDR3 is built from 18 residues. The CDR3 loop reads CASSPGLAGGSSTDTQYF. CDR3 nucleotides: TGCGCCAGCAGCCCTGGACTAGCGGGGGGCTCTAGCACAGATACGCAGTATTTT.

The chain recombines TRBV5-1 with TRBJ1-1; TRBD1 matches 7 bases. Germline V gene sequence: CDR1 SGHRS, CDR2 YFSETQ. Trimming cost V 0 bases and J 4 bases; bases outside gene matches: 3. The CDR3 is 14 amino acids. The CDR3 DNA reads as TGCGCCAGCAGCTTGGAGTACAGGGGCACTGAAGCTTTCTTT. It translates to CASSLEYRGTEAFF.

The chain joins TRBV14 to TRBJ2-1, with TRBD2 matching 10 bases. Germline V gene sequence: CDR1 SGHDN, CDR2 FVKESK. The CDR3 runs to 16 residues. V lost 0 bases, J lost 5 bases, and 4 bases stayed unmatched. DNA of the CDR3: TGTGCCAGCAGCCAAGATCTGAGCGGGGGGGACAATGAGCAGTTCTTC. Translating gives CASSQDLSGGDNEQFF.

The chain is built from TRBV6-5 and TRBJ1-1; D unclear. Trimming shortened V by 10 bases and J by 0 bases, and 12 bases separated the two germline ends. Germline CDR1 and CDR2: MNHEY and SVGAGI. The CDR3 is 13 residues long. The CDR3 DNA is TGTGCCATCCTGAACCATATGAACACTGAAGCTTTCTTT. This encodes CAILNHMNTEAFF.

This clone was counted once. V is TRBV5-1 and J is TRBJ1-2, with a weak D call TRBD1 (5 bases). V lost 0 bases and J 3 bases, leaving 12 bases between the germline ends. This CDR3 comprises 15 residues. CDR1 is SGHRS and CDR2 is YFSETQ in the germline V gene. The CDR3 spells CASSLGSGSYYGYTF. The CDR3 DNA reads as TGCGCCAGCAGCTTGGGATCAGGGTCTTACTATGGCTACACCTTC.

The rearrangement uses TRBV10-1 and TRBJ2-7; possibly TRBD1 for D (6 bases). This CDR3 is 13 amino acids long. Germline loops: CDR1 WNHNN, CDR2 SYGVQD (reference sequence). The V gene lost 3 bases and the J gene lost 5 bases, with 11 bases spanning the gap. CDR3 DNA: TGCGCCAGCAGTGATTTCCCAGGGGACGAGCAGTACGTC. Translation gives CASSDFPGDEQYV.